Listed here are 23 T cell receptor beta chains from one sample, sequenced in a study of T cells in Graves' hyperthyroidism and ophthalmopathy. The source material, RNA transcripts, was used to amplify TCR beta CDR3 regions. HTBI primers drove first-round RT-PCR of the TCR CDR3. Each CDR3 protein gets one entry after TCRdb re-called the multiplex PCR reads with MiXCR. The data contain roughly 570,000 distinct CDR3 sequences, around 16% of them singletons. Sequencing used blood. All receptors derive from a woman in her 30s with Graves' hyperthyroidism.

CDR3 sequence (DNA): TGTGCCAGTAGACCCATGGGGCTTGGCTCCTACAATGAGCAGTTCTTC. Translation gives CASRPMGLGSYNEQFF. This chain joins TRBV19 and TRBJ2-1; weak D call: TRBD1 (5 bases). Trimming pared 6 bases from V and 0 bases from J, leaving 15 bases between. This CDR3 comprises 16 residues. Germline V gene data show CDR1 as LNHDA and CDR2 as SQIVND (reference sequence).

This clonotype was counted at least ten times. CDR3 in amino acids: CASSLRVSSLLTNEKLFF. Here the CDR3 DNA reads TGTGCCAGCAGCTTAAGGGTCTCGTCTTTGTTAACTAATGAAAAACTGTTTTTT. This chain joins TRBV11-2 and TRBJ1-4; no definite D call. Germline V gives CDR1 SGHAT, CDR2 FQNNGV. The CDR3 length is 18 residues. The V end was cut by 2 bases, the J end by 1 base, with 17 bases between.

As regards this clonotype: Because the CDR3's place on the DNA is in doubt, the DNA is left out and the CDR3 is given as listed by TCRdb. The CDR3 loop is CASSSSTVEAFF. This chain joins TRBV6-5 and TRBJ1-1. Germline CDR1 is MNHEY and CDR2 is SVGAGI. The CDR3 contains 12 residues when both ends are counted.

There are a few counts of this clonotype. This sequence joins TRBV27 and TRBJ2-3; D is ambiguous. The CDR3 is 13 amino acids. Trimming removed 6 bases at V and 5 bases at J, with 12 bases between. Looked up from germline, CDR1 is MNHEY and CDR2 is SMNVEV (reference sequence). The CDR3 bases are TGTGCCAGCAGATCAACTCGGATAGATACGCAGTATTTT. It specifies CASRSTRIDTQYF.

V and J are TRBV7-2 and TRBJ2-7, with a tentative D call TRBD2 (6 bases). The J call may be faulty, since TRBJ2-1 better matches the DNA end. In germline, CDR1 is SGHTA, CDR2 FQGNSA. CDR3 length equals 14 residues. The CDR3 here is CASTAAGFSYEQFF. DNA of the CDR3: TGTGCCAGCACCGCGGCGGGGTTCTCCTACGAGCAGTTCTTC.

Ten or more counts support this clonotype. The J gene is TRBJ2-5, the V gene TRBV11-2; no clear D gene. Trimming cost V 0 bases and J 5 bases, with 10 bases left between them. This CDR3 spans 14 amino acids. CDR1 SGHAT and CDR2 FQNNGV come from the germline V gene. The CDR3 here is CASSLDLEMETQYF. CDR3 sequence (DNA): TGTGCCAGCAGCTTAGATCTTGAGATGGAGACCCAGTACTTC. Full variable domain (missing parts from reference TRBV11-2 and TRBJ2-5): EAGVAQSPRYKIIEKRQSVAFWCNPISGHATLYWYQQILGQGPKLLIQFQNNGVVDDSQLPKDRFSAERLKGVDSTLKIQPAKLEDSAVYLCASSLDLEMETQYFGPGTRLLVL.

This clonotype came up a few times. The gene calls are TRBV12-5 and TRBJ2-1; no definite D call. CDR1 and CDR2 from the germline V gene are LGHNT and FRNRAP. The CDR3 is 11 residues long. V lost 7 bases to trimming and J lost 10 bases, with 11 bases between them. CDR3 loop: CASANTGEQFF. The CDR3 DNA reads as TGTGCTAGTGCCAACACCGGGGAGCAGTTCTTC.

V gene TRBV7-9 combines with J gene TRBJ2-1, with 12 bases identical to TRBD2. This CDR3 spans 15 amino acids. Germline CDR1 SEHNR, CDR2 FQNEAQ (reference sequence). V lost 6 bases, J lost 7 bases, and 7 bases stayed unmatched. For the CDR3, the DNA is TGTGCCAGCAGAAGACTAGCGGGAGCGCGGAATGAGCAGTTCTTC. Protein: CASRRLAGARNEQFF.

The rearrangement uses TRBV9 and TRBJ1-4; no reliable D call. CDR1 and CDR2 (germline): SGDLS, YYNGEE. V was clipped by 0 bases and J by 4 bases, with 7 bases between them. The CDR3 spans 14 residues. CDR3 DNA: TGTGCCAGCAGCGTAGGTCCCAGTAATGAAAAACTGTTTTTT. Protein: CASSVGPSNEKLFF.

This clonotype appeared a few times. This chain links TRBV19 with TRBJ2-1; a possible D gene is TRBD1 (7 bases). This CDR3 is 16 amino acids long. V shed 3 bases and J shed 0 bases, with 12 bases lying between them. Germline CDR1 is LNHDA and CDR2 is SQIVND (reference sequence). The CDR3 sequence: CASSMWGDSSYNEQFF. CDR3 coding DNA: TGTGCCAGTAGTATGTGGGGGGACAGCTCCTACAATGAGCAGTTCTTC.

The chain employs TRBV29-1 and TRBJ2-2, with D unclear. CDR1 is SQVTM and CDR2 is ANQGSEA in the germline V gene. Trimming removed 4 bases at V and 6 bases at J, with 15 bases between. The CDR3 spans 14 residues. Here the CDR3 reads CSVANPGRAGELFF. The CDR3 DNA sequence: TGCAGCGTTGCCAACCCGGGCCGGGCCGGGGAGCTGTTTTTT.

This clonotype was counted ten times or more. The chain recombines TRBV27 with TRBJ2-7, with TRBD2 as a possible D gene (5 bases). This CDR3 is 16 amino acids long. V was clipped by 0 bases and J by 4 bases, with 16 bases between them. The germline CDR1 and CDR2 sequences are MNHEY and SMNVEV (reference sequence). The CDR3 DNA follows: TGTGCCAGCAGTTTATCTCGTCCGGGGAGTACGTACGAGCAGTACTTC. Residues: CASSLSRPGSTYEQYF.

The table lists this clonotype with many counts. This chain links TRBV27 with TRBJ2-3; TRBD2 matches at 12 bases. Germline CDR1 MNHEY, CDR2 SMNVEV (reference sequence). The ends lost 2 bases at V and 2 bases at J; junction bases unmatched: 11. CDR3 length: 19 residues. The CDR3 sequence: CASSLDGTSGLGHTDTQYF. The CDR3 nucleotides read TGTGCCAGCAGTTTAGATGGGACTAGCGGGTTGGGGCACACAGATACGCAGTATTTT.

A few counts support this clonotype. V is TRBV12-5 and J is TRBJ2-1, with TRBD1 matching over 9 bases. V trimming: 5 bases; J trimming: 4 bases; junction bases outside the gene matches: 12. Germline loops: CDR1 LGHNT, CDR2 FRNRAP. CDR3 length: 17 amino acids. The CDR3 region is CASGPSRGDRVYNEQFF. CDR3 bases: TGTGCTAGTGGTCCCTCCCGGGGGGACAGGGTTTACAATGAGCAGTTCTTC.

This chain uses TRBV30 with TRBJ1-6; 8 bases map to TRBD1. V was clipped by 5 bases and J by 8 bases; unmatched bases: 5. This CDR3 is built from 13 residues. From germline, CDR1 is GTSNPN and CDR2 SVGIG (reference sequence). The CDR3 sequence: CAWSVQGDSPLHF. The CDR3 DNA reads as TGTGCCTGGTCGGTACAGGGGGATTCACCCCTCCACTTT. The whole variable domain, filled in from reference TRBV30 and TRBJ1-6, reads SQTIHQWPATLVQPVGSPLSLECTVEGTSNPNLYWYRQAAGRGLQLLFYSVGIGQISSEVPQNLSASRPQDRQFILSSKKLLLSDSGFYLCAWSVQGDSPLHFGNGTRLTVT.

The V call is TRBV7-9, the J call TRBJ2-3, with TRBD1 identical over 7 bases. With V trimmed by 5 bases and J by 4 bases, 6 bases remained unmatched. Germline V CDR1 and CDR2: SEHNR, FQNEAQ (reference sequence). There are 14 residues in the CDR3. CDR3 protein: CASSLTGYADTQYF. CDR3 in DNA: TGTGCCAGCAGCCTGACAGGGTATGCAGATACGCAGTATTTT.

This clonotype was found many times. The chain joins TRBV28 to TRBJ1-1; TRBD1 aligns across 7 bases. CDR3 length equals 15 residues. V trimming: 3 bases; J trimming: 0 bases; junction bases outside the gene matches: 4. Germline assignment: CDR1 MDHEN and CDR2 SYDVKM. CDR3 in amino acids: CASSFRQGLNTEAFF. CDR3 bases: TGTGCCAGCAGTTTTCGACAGGGCTTGAACACTGAAGCTTTCTTT.

The sample holds a few counts of this clonotype. The J gene is TRBJ2-2, the V gene TRBV4-2; D is undetermined. This CDR3 spans 14 amino acids. Trimming shortened V by 6 bases and J by 7 bases, and 15 bases separated the two germline ends. CDR1 is LGHNA and CDR2 is YNFKEQ in the germline V gene. DNA of the CDR3: TGTGCCAGCAGGCAAATCGGGTCAGGCGGGGAGCTGTTTTTT. This sequence encodes CASRQIGSGGELFF.

This clonotype was seen repeatedly, ten times or more. The rearrangement joins TRBV11-2 to TRBJ2-1; TRBD1 or TRBD2 may be the D gene (5 bases each). Trimming took off 1 base at V and 0 bases at J, with 10 bases between the two ends. The germline CDR1 and CDR2 sequences are SGHAT and FQNNGV. This CDR3 contains 16 residues. As DNA, the CDR3 is TGTGCCAGCAGCTTAGTCGGGGCGGGCTCCTACAATGAGCAGTTCTTC. This codes for CASSLVGAGSYNEQFF.

This clonotype showed up just a few times. The chain joins TRBV6-1 to TRBJ1-1, with D hard to call. Trimming took off 0 bases at V and 1 base at J, with 12 bases between the two ends. Germline lookup yields CDR1 MNHNS and CDR2 SASEGT. The CDR3 runs to 16 residues. The CDR3 DNA sequence: TGTGCCAGCAGTGAAGCATGGGCAGGACCGAACACTGAAGCTTTCTTT. It translates to CASSEAWAGPNTEAFF.

The table lists this clonotype with many counts. For the CDR3, the DNA is TGTGCCACCCAGACAGATACGCAGTATTTT. The encoded protein is CATQTDTQYF. J is TRBJ2-3 and V is TRBV6-1; no definite D call. This CDR3 contains 10 residues. Germline assignment: CDR1 MNHNS and CDR2 SASEGT. Trimming shortened V by 10 bases and J by 3 bases, and 5 bases separated the two germline ends.

This clonotype occurred a few times. The chain couples TRBV27 to TRBJ2-7; 12 bases agree with TRBD1. The germline CDR1 and CDR2 sequences are MNHEY and SMNVEV (reference sequence). The CDR3 runs to 17 residues. Trimming took 3 bases from V and 6 from J; bases not matched to a gene: 12. The CDR3 sequence: CASSFSPGGTGGSEQYF. For the CDR3, the DNA is TGTGCCAGCAGTTTTAGCCCTGGGGGGACAGGGGGCTCCGAGCAGTACTTC.

A word on this clonotype: It is unclear where the CDR3 begins or ends on the DNA, so no DNA is shown, and the CDR3 is as TCRdb lists it. The chain joins TRBV30 to TRBJ1-1; the tabulated D call, TRBD1, remains unverified against the DNA. The CDR3 comprises 11 residues, both ends counted. Germline V gene data show CDR1 as GTSNPN and CDR2 as SVGIG (reference sequence). CDR3 loop: CAWGTGSIFFF.